The TCR beta chain described here comes from a study of cytomegalovirus exposure and HLA in healthy donors (dated by TCRdb to between 2016 and 2019). Background for the entire study: An earlier analysis of 587 of the donors reported about 250 Gb of sequence data and 117 million unique TCR beta sequences from 150 million to 200 million T cells. In a later analysis, previously published TCR beta repertoires from about 670 donors were re-analyzed and high-resolution HLA genotyping was added so that TCR occurrence patterns could be studied. Besides the first cohort of around 700 subjects, a separate validation cohort made up of 120 different subjects was used. A later genetic analysis took genome-wide SNP genotypes for about 55% of the roughly 700 donors and used that subset as a discovery cohort. All discovery cohort repertoires had been generated on a single sequencing platform. An earlier analysis of 500 to 650 of the donors applied high-throughput TCR beta sequencing to assess whether each TCR beta V gene segment acted as functional or pseudogenic. To predict cytomegalovirus infection status, the study combined high-throughput TCR immunosequencing, statistical association of individual TCRs with disease status, and machine learning. A handful of DR-DQ haplotypes were handled as single units for association and clustering because linkage in the cohort was strong. In the later analysis, no new phenotypic data were used to find candidate immune exposures; instead, reliance was placed on TCR beta sequences and their occurrence across donors. Alongside the repertoire data, information on donor age, sex, ethnicity and CMV serostatus was compiled. The study aimed to test whether signatures of past pathogen exposure could be identified by cataloging public T cell receptors. HLA typing covered class I and class II loci at four-digit resolution. On average, about 200,000 unique TCR beta nucleotide sequences were sequenced per donor among 398 genotyped donors of the cohort, with 15% to 20% of those sequences being non-productive. The T cell repertoires of under 700 subjects were profiled by immunosequencing and related to cytomegalovirus serostatus. An early release that covered around 590 HLA-typed donors contained approximately 300 gigabases of sequencing data and about 84 million unique TCR sequences. Typing coverage differed by locus: A, B, C, DRB1 and DQB1 were typed in about 620-640 donors, DQA1 in roughly 500, DPA1 in 606, and DPB1 in just under 480. Among the roughly 400 genotyped donors, around 81% belonged to the genetic ancestry cluster associated with self-reported Caucasian donors. The paper's findings and limits, for the study overall: Specific HLA alleles were associated with 15,000 to 20,000 TCR beta sequences at a false discovery rate of 0.05 in a later analysis. The study gave a list of under 200 TCR beta chains associated with cytomegalovirus. Because counts were too low, roughly 16 rarely observed V segments, including chromosome 9 orphons, were excluded from the earlier analysis of 587 of the donors. A further reported finding was that TCR beta sequences accurately predicted the HLA-A and HLA-B alleles for most subjects in the first cohort. Correlated functional status among segregating V segments might reflect linkage disequilibrium, but an unknown experimental factor could not be ruled out. Strong co-occurrence of HLA alleles, especially DR and DQ, made assigning TCR associations to individual alleles difficult. Sequencing depth was assumed to be roughly uniform across donors in the presence/absence analyses, though that assumption may not hold. This cohort had only TCR beta chains sequenced, and the lack of alpha or paired-chain data limited which features could be detected. HLA typing was unavailable for some donors at each locus, so association tests used only the typed subset. According to a later genetic analysis, donors in an Asian-associated ancestry cluster had fewer N-insertions in productive TCRs than the approximately 610-donor mean. Most TCR sequences were seen in very few donors, while some public TCRs were found in many individuals. A later analysis found that most CMV-associated TCR beta chains appeared HLA-restricted, with HLA associations seemingly driven largely by CMV exposure. A few of the identified cytomegalovirus-associated TCR beta chains were confirmed in vitro to be specific for cytomegalovirus antigens. Several of the top co-occurrence clusters appeared to be linked to parvovirus B19, influenza, CMV and Epstein-Barr virus, according to a later analysis. A later genetic analysis associated a missense DCLRE1C variant with V-gene and J-gene trimming of TCR beta chains, and an independent cohort replicated the association. Some IMGT-functional V segments, including TRBV6-2 and TRBV6-3, could not be distinguished by the 87-base-pair reads and were therefore excluded. In a later analysis, HLA-associated TCR beta chains were found to be more clonally expanded and to have lower generation probabilities than equally common non-associated chains. In a later analysis, TCR association rates were found to vary across HLA loci, with the most associated TCRs seen for DRB1 alleles and the fewest for HLA-C alleles. Immune exposure information for the cohort was limited to CMV serostatus. In an earlier analysis of around 500 of the donors, most TCR beta V segments appeared in productive rearrangements about 87% or about 30% of the time, broadly matching IMGT annotations. A cluster of highly shared sequence variants was judged likely to represent a technical artifact of the sequencing pipeline. According to the authors, the approach could potentially be generalized to other disease states and immunological phenotypes. The classifier was reported to diagnose cytomegalovirus status with high specificity and sensitivity in both the original and validation cohorts.

Concerning this clone itself: This clone's antigen is unknown. Nothing much larger sits one base from this clone, and base qualities are not available.

The cohort comprised fewer than 750 healthy bone marrow donors. All cohort members were sampled while nominally healthy, although unrecorded immune exposures were likely present. The donor was CMV seronegative and belonged to the group of more than 300 seronegative cohort members. A peripheral blood sample was collected from each donor, and TCR beta sequencing was performed on peripheral blood mononuclear cells. The Qiagen DNeasy Blood Extraction Kit was used to extract genomic DNA from the blood cell samples. The library was produced with the immunoSEQ multiplex PCR assay. The multiplex PCR relied on a mix of 60 forward primers for TCR Vbeta segments and 13 reverse primers for TCR Jbeta segments. The CDR3 region of rearranged TCR beta genes was amplified from genomic DNA with a multiplex PCR assay. On the Illumina HiSeq System, the amplified TCR beta libraries were sequenced as 87-base-pair reads. The source study handled its data this way. A later analysis tallied 75 million to 95 million unique TCR beta chains across the 610 or so repertoires, and about 12 million of those chains were shared by two or more donors. Raw reads were error-corrected and collapsed into unique sequences by a nearest-neighbor algorithm in which closely related sequences were merged to remove PCR and sequencing errors. To assign V, D and J gene segments, CDR3 sequences were aligned to IMGT reference sequences. Each retained sequence needed at least a six-nucleotide match to both a V gene segment and a J gene segment. A rearrangement counted as productive if the CDR3 had no stop codons and remained in frame with V and J, and every other rearrangement counted as non-productive. Following IMGT convention, CDR3 was defined as the stretch from the second conserved V-encoded cysteine up to the conserved J-encoded phenylalanine. Sequences without an unambiguous match to a single V gene segment were excluded from the earlier analysis of several hundred of the donors. An earlier analysis of a few hundred of the donors classified V segments as functional when productive rearrangements were above 56.7% and as segregating when the standard deviation between donors was above 5%. A statistical classification framework was built to diagnose cytomegalovirus status from the catalog of TCR beta chain sequences. In a later analysis, V and J genes were assigned by comparing TCR nucleotide sequences against IMGT/GENE-DB human TR gene sequences. Using the TCRdist pipeline, a later analysis assigned CDR3 sequences along with most-parsimonious VDJ recombination scenarios. A later analysis defined each TCR beta chain by its CDR3 amino acid sequence plus V-gene family, and excluded reads lacking a unique V-gene family. In a later analysis, several hundred highly shared, low-generation-probability nucleotide sequences were removed to address suspected cross-contamination and a sequencing artifact. A later analysis calculated a clonal expansion index for each public chain from normalized within-repertoire ranks of inferred template counts. In a later analysis, generation probabilities were computed using a VDJ recombination model fitted to out-of-frame rearrangements, and the results were checked against IGoR. In a later analysis, TCR-TCR, TCR-HLA and TCR-CMV co-occurrence was scored with hypergeometric tests, and a repertoire-size bias correction was applied to TCR pairs. A later analysis estimated false discovery rates by permuting HLA or CMV assignments 20 times. A later analysis grouped co-occurring TCRs with DBSCAN, adding TCRdist sequence similarity when clustering within HLA-allele-positive subsets. Repertoires with fewer than 30,000 or more than 120,000 public chains, plus five repertoires with anomalous nucleotide sharing, were excluded from co-occurrence clustering. TCRdb provides this immuneACCESS table in a form limited to in-frame rearrangements. Some clones are lacking; in checked studies, under half of them reflect an unresolved V gene, and why the rest are absent is not known. The D gene and trimming were derived from the DNA, and the V and J assignments and clone size from that table. In this sample the table shows nearly 110,000 clones, roughly 80% of which occur a single time. Approximately 2.1% of the sample is taken by the ten largest.

A distance of 12 bases separates the germline ends of V and J, which lose 0 bases and 6 bases respectively. For CDR1 and CDR2, the germline V gene lists MDHEN and SYDVKM. From cysteine to phenylalanine, the CDR3 is 14 amino acids long. Of all the DNA, just the CDR3 is kept, 42 bases in frame from base 1. The sequence is built from TRBV28 and TRBJ2-7; the D gene is perhaps TRBD2, on 5 matching bases. Sequencing was performed on PBMCs. The sequence derives from a man younger than 45 in good health and CMV-seronegative. The DNA sequence is as follows: TGTGCCAGCAGTTTATGGGCTAGCTCTGGCGAGCAGTACTTC. Translation gives CASSLWASSGEQYF.